This T cell receptor beta chain came from a study of shared clonotypes between healthy human individuals. The repertoire was sequenced with immunoSEQ multiplex PCR; TCRdb's copy has only in-frame clones and lacks some. The sample includes some 1.5 million clones, more than 95% of them seen just once. V was clipped by 2 bases and J by 7 bases, with 3 bases between them. Germline CDR1 reads SGHTS; CDR2 reads YDEGEE. The CDR3 covers 10 residues. Specimen: naive CD4+ T cells sorted from blood. As to subset: CD45RA+ positively selected. The gene calls are TRBV5-8 and TRBJ1-2; D gene uncertain. This TCR derives from a young man in good health. The CDR3, as DNA: TGTGCCAGCAGCTTTCTTGGCTACACCTTC. Its translation is CASSFLGYTF.